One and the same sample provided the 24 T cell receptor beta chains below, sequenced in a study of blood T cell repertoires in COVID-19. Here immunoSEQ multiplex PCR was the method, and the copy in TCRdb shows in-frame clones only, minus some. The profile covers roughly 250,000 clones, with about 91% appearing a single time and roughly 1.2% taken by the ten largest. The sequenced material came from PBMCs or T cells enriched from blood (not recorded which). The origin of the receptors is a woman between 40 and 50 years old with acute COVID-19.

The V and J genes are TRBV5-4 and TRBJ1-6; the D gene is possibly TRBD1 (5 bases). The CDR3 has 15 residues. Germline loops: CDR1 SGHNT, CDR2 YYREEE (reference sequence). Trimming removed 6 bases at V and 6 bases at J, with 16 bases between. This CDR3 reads CASTTNRIPNSPLHF. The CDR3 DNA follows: TGTGCCAGCACCACGAACAGGATACCTAATTCACCCCTCCACTTT. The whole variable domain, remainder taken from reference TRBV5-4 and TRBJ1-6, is ETGVTQSPTHLIKTRGQQVTLRCSSQSGHNTVSWYQQALGQGPQFIFQYYREEENGRGNFPPRFSGLQFPNYSSELNVNALELDDSALYLCASTTNRIPNSPLHFGNGTRLTVT.

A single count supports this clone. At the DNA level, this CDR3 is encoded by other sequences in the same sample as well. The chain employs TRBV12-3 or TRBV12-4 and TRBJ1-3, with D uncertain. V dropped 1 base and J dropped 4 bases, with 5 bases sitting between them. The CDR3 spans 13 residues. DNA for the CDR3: TGTGCCAGCAGTTTAGAGCCAGGAAACACCATATATTTT. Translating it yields CASSLEPGNTIYF.

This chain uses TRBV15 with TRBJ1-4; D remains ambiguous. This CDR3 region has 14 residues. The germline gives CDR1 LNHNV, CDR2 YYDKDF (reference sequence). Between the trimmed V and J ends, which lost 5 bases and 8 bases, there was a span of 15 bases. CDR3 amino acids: CATSPRRGGEKLFF. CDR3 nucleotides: TGTGCCACCAGCCCTAGGAGAGGTGGCGAAAAACTGTTTTTT. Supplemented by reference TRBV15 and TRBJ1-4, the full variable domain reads DAMVIQNPRYQVTQFGKPVTLSCSQTLNHNVMYWYQQKSSQAPKLLFHYYDKDFNNEADTPDNFQSRRPNTSFCFLDIRSPGLGDTAMYLCATSPRRGGEKLFFGSGTQLSVL.

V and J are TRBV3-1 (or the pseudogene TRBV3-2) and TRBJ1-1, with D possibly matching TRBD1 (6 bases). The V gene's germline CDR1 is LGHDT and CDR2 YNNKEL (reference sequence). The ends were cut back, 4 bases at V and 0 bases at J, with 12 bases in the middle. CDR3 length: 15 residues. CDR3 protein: CASSLRTVMNTEAFF. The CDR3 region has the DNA TGTGCCAGCAGCCTCCGGACAGTTATGAACACTGAAGCTTTCTTT.

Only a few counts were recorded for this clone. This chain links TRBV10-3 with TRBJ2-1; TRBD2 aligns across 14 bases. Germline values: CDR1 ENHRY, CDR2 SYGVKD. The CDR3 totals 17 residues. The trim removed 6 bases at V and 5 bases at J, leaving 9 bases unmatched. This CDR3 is CAISRLGTSGSHNEQFF. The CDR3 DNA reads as TGTGCCATCAGCAGACTAGGGACTAGCGGGAGCCACAATGAGCAGTTCTTC.

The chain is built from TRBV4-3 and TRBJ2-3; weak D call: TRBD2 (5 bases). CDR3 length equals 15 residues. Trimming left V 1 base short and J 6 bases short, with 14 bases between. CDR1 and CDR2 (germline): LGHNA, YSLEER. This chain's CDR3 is CASSQGASRGDTQYF. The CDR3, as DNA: TGCGCCAGCAGCCAAGGGGCTTCCCGAGGGGATACGCAGTATTTT.

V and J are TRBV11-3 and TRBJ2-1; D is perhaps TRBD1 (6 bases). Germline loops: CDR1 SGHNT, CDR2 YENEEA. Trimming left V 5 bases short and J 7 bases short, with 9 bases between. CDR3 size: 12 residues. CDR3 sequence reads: CASSKGQNEQFF. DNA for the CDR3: TGTGCCAGCAGCAAAGGACAGAATGAGCAGTTCTTC.

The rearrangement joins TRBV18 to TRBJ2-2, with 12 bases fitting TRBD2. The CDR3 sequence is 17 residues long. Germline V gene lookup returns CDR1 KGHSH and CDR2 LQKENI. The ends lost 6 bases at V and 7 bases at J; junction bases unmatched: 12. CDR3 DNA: TGTGCCAGCTCGTCCCGGACTAGCGGGATCGGGAGCGGGGAGCTGTTTTTT. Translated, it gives CASSSRTSGIGSGELFF.

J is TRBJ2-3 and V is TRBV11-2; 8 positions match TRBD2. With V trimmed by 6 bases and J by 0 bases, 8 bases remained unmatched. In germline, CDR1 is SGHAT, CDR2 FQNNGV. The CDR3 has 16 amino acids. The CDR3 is CASSSGGGSSTDTQYF. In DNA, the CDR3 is TGTGCCAGCAGTTCCGGCGGGGGGTCGAGCACAGATACGCAGTATTTT.

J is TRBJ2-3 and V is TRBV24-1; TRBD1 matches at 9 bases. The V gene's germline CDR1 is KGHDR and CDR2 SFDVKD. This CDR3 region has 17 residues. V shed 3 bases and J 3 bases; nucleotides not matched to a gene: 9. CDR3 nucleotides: TGTGCCACCAGTGATCCCACCGGGACAGGGAATACAGATACGCAGTATTTT. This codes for CATSDPTGTGNTDTQYF.

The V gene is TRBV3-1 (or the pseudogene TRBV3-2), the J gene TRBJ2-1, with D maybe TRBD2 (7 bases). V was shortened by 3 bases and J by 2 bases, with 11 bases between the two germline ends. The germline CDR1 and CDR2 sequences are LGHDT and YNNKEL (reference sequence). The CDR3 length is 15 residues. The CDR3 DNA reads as TGTGCCAGCAGCCATGACGGGGGGCCCTACAATGAGCAGTTCTTC. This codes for CASSHDGGPYNEQFF.

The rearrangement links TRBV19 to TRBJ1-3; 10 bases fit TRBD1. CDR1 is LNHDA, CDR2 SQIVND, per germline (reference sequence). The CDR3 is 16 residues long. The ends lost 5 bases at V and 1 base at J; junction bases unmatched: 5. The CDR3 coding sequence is TGTGCCAGTAGTTGGGACAGGGGAGCTTCTGGAAACACCATATATTTT. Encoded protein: CASSWDRGASGNTIYF.

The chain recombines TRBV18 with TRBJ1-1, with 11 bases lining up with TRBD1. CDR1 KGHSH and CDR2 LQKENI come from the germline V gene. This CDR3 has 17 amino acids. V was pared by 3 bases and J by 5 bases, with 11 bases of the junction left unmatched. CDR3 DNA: TGTGCCAGCTCACCCCCAATAGGACAGGGGGCAAGGACTGAAGCTTTCTTT. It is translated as CASSPPIGQGARTEAFF.

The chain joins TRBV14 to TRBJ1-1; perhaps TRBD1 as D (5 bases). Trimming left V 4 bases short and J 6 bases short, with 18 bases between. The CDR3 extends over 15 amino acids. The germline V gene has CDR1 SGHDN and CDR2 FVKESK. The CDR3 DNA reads TGTGCCAGCAGCCCGACCATGGGGGGGTTGTCTGAAGCTTTCTTT. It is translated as CASSPTMGGLSEAFF.

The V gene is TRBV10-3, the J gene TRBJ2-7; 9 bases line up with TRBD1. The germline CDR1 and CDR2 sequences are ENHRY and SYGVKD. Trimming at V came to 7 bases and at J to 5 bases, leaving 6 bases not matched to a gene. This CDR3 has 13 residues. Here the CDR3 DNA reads TGTGCCATCAATCGTGACAGGGGGAACGAGCAGTACTTC. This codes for CAINRDRGNEQYF.

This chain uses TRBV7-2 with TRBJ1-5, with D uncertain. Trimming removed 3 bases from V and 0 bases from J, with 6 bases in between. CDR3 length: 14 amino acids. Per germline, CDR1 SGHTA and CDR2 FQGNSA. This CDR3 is CASSFGYSNQPQHF. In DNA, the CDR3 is TGTGCCAGCAGCTTCGGTTATAGCAATCAGCCCCAGCATTTT.

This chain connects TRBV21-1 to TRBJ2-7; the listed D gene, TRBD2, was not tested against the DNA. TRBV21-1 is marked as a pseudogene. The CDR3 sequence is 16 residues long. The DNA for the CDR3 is TGTGCCAGCAGCAAGATCGAGGATTCTAGCTCCTACGAGCAGTACGTC. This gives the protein CASSKIEDSSSYEQYV.

The chain's CDR3 is CASSAGSGITGELFF. CDR3 in DNA: TGTGCCAGCAGCGCCGGTAGCGGTATCACCGGGGAGCTGTTTTTT. The chain has TRBV9 and TRBJ2-2, with a possible D match to TRBD2 (6 bases). This CDR3 has 15 residues. CDR1 is SGDLS, CDR2 YYNGEE, per germline. V was shortened by 3 bases and J by 4 bases, with 13 bases between the two germline ends.

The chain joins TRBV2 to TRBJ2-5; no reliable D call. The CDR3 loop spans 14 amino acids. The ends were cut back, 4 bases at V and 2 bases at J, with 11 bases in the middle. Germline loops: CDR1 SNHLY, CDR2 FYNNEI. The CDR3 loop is CASSALSTQETQYF. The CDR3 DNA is TGTGCCAGCAGTGCCCTTTCCACTCAAGAGACCCAGTACTTC.

The CDR3 loop is CASSYRGQGATEAFF. The CDR3 bases are TGTGCCAGCAGTTACCGAGGACAGGGGGCCACTGAAGCTTTCTTT. The chain recombines TRBV6-6 with TRBJ1-1; 11 positions agree with TRBD1. Germline CDR1 and CDR2: MNHNY and SVGAGI (reference sequence). Trimming at V came to 2 bases and at J to 4 bases, leaving 3 bases not matched to a gene. The CDR3 extends over 15 amino acids.

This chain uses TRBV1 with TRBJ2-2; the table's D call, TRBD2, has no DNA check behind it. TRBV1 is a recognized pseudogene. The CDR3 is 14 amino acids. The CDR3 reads CTSSRVEFTGELFF. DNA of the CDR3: TGCACCAGCAGCCGAGTTGAGTTCACCGGGGAGCTGTTTTTT.

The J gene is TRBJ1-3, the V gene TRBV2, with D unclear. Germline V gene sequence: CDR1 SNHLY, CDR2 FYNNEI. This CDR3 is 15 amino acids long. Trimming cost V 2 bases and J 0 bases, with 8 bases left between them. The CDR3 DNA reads TGTGCCAGCAGTGAATTCGTGAGCTCTGGAAACACCATATATTTT. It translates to CASSEFVSSGNTIYF.

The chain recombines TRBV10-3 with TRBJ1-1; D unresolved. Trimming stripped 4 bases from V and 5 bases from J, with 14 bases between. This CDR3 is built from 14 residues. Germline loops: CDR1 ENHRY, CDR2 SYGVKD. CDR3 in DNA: TGTGCCATCAGTGTTGGCGAGGGATGGACTGAAGCTTTCTTT. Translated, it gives CAISVGEGWTEAFF.

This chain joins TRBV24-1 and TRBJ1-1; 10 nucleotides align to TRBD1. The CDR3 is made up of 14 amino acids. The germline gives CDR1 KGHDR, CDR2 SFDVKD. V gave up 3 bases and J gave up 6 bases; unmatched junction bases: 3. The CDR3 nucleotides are TGTGCCACCAGTGATCCTGGACAGGGGGCTGAAGCTTTCTTT. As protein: CATSDPGQGAEAFF.